This is a list of T cell receptor beta chains from one sample in a study of shared clonotypes between healthy human individuals. Data came from immunoSEQ multiplex PCR; TCRdb stores just in-frame clones and leaves some out. Among 2 million to 2.5 million clones listed, about 94% were seen once. Sequenced: naive CD4+ T cells sorted from blood. Receptor source: a man younger than 30 in good health. CDR3s include the opening cysteine and the closing phenylalanine or tryptophan. The order of the fields is V gene, clone size, J gene, D gene, CDR3 protein, CDR3 DNA. D genes are given only for firm matches. Some rows have no size entry. The others give once, few or many, or a class for an expanded clone.

TRBV5-8,NA,TRBJ1-2,TRBD1,CASRRTGGSYGYTF,TGTGCCAGCAGGCGGACAGGGGGGAGCTATGGCTACACCTTC
TRBV6-5,NA,TRBJ1-3,TRBD1,CASSSDRAGNTIYF,TGTGCCAGCAGTTCAGACAGGGCTGGAAACACCATATATTTT
TRBV19,NA,TRBJ1-5,NA,CASSRTELIGSQHF,TGTGCCAGTAGTCGGACAGAACTCATCGGGTCCCAGCATTTT
TRBV5-4,NA,TRBJ1-6,NA,CASSPGRGNSPLHF,TGTGCCAGCAGCCCGGGGCGCGGTAATTCACCCCTCCACTTT
TRBV29-1,NA,TRBJ2-1,NA,CSSEGGAGLSYNEQFF,TGCAGCTCCGAGGGGGGTGCGGGGCTCTCCTACAATGAGCAGTTCTTC
TRBV30,NA,TRBJ1-5,NA,CAWSVRGKNQPQHF,TGTGCCTGGAGTGTACGAGGGAAGAATCAGCCCCAGCATTTT
TRBV5-8,NA,TRBJ1-1,NA,CASSLWIGQGVTEAFF,TGTGCCAGCAGCCTTTGGATTGGCCAGGGAGTAACTGAAGCTTTCTTT
TRBV4-3,NA,TRBJ2-7,NA,CASSQGSGSYEQYF,TGCGCCAGCAGCCAAGGGTCCGGCTCCTACGAGCAGTACTTC
TRBV28,NA,TRBJ2-1,TRBD2,CASRSPSGGNEQFF,TGTGCCAGCAGAAGCCCTAGCGGGGGTAATGAGCAGTTCTTC
TRBV5-8,NA,TRBJ2-3,NA,CASSLGGGDTDTQYF,TGTGCCAGCAGCTTGGGAGGTGGGGACACAGATACGCAGTATTTT
TRBV27,NA,TRBJ1-2,TRBD1,CASSQGQGARYTF,TGTGCCAGCAGTCAAGGACAGGGAGCACGCTACACCTTC
TRBV4-1,NA,TRBJ2-5,NA,CASSQGVREGRGQETQYF,TGCGCCAGCAGCCAAGGGGTTCGCGAGGGGAGAGGGCAAGAGACCCAGTACTTC
TRBV7-3,NA,TRBJ1-1,NA,CASSLEVLSEAFF,TGTGCCAGCAGCTTAGAGGTACTCTCTGAAGCTTTCTTT
TRBV2,NA,TRBJ1-5,NA,CASKGEGNQPQHF,TGTGCCAGCAAAGGGGAGGGCAATCAGCCCCAGCATTTT
TRBV7-9,NA,TRBJ1-3,NA,CASSPEFSGNTIYF,TGTGCCAGCAGCCCAGAGTTCTCTGGAAACACCATATATTTT
TRBV19,NA,TRBJ1-2,TRBD1,CASEYGQGGDYGYTF,TGTGCCAGTGAATACGGACAGGGAGGGGACTATGGCTACACCTTC
TRBV6-1,NA,TRBJ1-1,NA,CASRRVMNTEAFF,TGTGCCAGCAGGAGAGTTATGAACACTGAAGCTTTCTTT
TRBV19,few,TRBJ1-2,TRBD1,CASRTGGVYGYTF,TGTGCCAGTAGGACAGGGGGTGTCTATGGCTACACCTTC
TRBV6-6,once,TRBJ1-4,TRBD1,CASSSATGGIEKLFF,TGTGCCAGCAGTTCGGCAACAGGGGGCATTGAAAAACTGTTTTTT
TRBV28,NA,TRBJ1-1,NA,CASSLFRGGTEAFF,TGTGCCAGCAGTTTATTCCGGGGGGGCACTGAAGCTTTCTTT
TRBV7-9,NA,TRBJ1-2,TRBD1,CASSSLTGGHYGYTF,TGTGCCAGCAGCTCGCTGACAGGGGGACATTATGGCTACACCTTC
TRBV6-1,NA,TRBJ2-1,NA,CASYPWASKDNEQFF,TGTGCCAGCTACCCCTGGGCCTCCAAAGACAATGAGCAGTTCTTC
TRBV7-2,NA,TRBJ2-7,NA,CASSLSLEPSEQYF,TGTGCCAGCAGCTTATCCCTGGAACCCTCTGAGCAGTACTTC
TRBV4-1,once,TRBJ1-5,TRBD1,CASSQDGGQGNQPQHF,TGCGCCAGCAGCCAAGACGGGGGACAGGGCAATCAGCCCCAGCATTTT
TRBV5-1,NA,TRBJ1-6,NA,CASSLAFSVGSSYNSPLHF,TGCGCCAGCAGCTTGGCCTTCTCCGTTGGGAGCTCCTATAATTCACCCCTCCACTTT
TRBV5-1,once,TRBJ2-4,TRBD1,CASSLMTGASKNIQYF,TGCGCCAGCAGCTTGATGACAGGGGCTTCCAAAAACATTCAGTACTTC
TRBV25-1,NA,TRBJ1-3,NA,CASSAQREVPGNTIYF,TGTGCCAGCAGTGCCCAGAGGGAAGTCCCTGGAAACACCATATATTTT
TRBV6-1,NA,TRBJ1-5,NA,CASRWGSNQPQHF,TGTGCCAGCAGGTGGGGCAGCAATCAGCCCCAGCATTTT
TRBV25-1,NA,TRBJ2-1,TRBD2,CASSEGGSNEQFF,TGTGCCAGCAGTGAGGGAGGGTCCAATGAGCAGTTCTTC
TRBV28,NA,TRBJ1-5,NA,CASRTPEQGGNQPQHF,TGTGCCAGCAGAACCCCCGAGCAGGGTGGGAATCAGCCCCAGCATTTT
TRBV18,NA,TRBJ2-1,TRBD1,CASFTGQGYEQFF,TGTGCCAGCTTCACGGGACAGGGATATGAGCAGTTCTTC